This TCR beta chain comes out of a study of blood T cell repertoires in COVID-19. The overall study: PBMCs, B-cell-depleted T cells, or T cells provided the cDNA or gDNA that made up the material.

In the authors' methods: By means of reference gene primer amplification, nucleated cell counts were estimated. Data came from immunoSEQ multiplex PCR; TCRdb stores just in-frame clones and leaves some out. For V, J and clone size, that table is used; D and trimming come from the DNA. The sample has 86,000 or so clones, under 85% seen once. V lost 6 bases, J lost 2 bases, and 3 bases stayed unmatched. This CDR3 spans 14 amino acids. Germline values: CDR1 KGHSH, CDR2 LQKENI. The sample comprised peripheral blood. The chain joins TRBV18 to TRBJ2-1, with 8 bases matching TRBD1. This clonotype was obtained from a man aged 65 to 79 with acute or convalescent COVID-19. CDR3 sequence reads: CASSDRAAYNEQFF. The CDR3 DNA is TGTGCCAGCTCGGACAGGGCTGCCTACAATGAGCAGTTCTTC.